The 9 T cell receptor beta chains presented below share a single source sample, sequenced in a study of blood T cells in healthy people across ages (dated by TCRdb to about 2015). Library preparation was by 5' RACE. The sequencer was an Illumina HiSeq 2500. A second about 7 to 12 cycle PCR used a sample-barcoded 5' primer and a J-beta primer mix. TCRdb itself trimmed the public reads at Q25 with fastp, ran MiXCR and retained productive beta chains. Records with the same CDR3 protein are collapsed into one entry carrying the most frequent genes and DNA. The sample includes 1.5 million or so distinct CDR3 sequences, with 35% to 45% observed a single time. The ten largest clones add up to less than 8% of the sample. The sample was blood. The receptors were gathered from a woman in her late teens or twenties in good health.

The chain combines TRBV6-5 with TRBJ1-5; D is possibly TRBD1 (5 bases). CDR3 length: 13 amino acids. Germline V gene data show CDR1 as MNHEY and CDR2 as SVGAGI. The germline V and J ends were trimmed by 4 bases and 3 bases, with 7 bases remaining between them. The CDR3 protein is CASSSGPNQPQHF. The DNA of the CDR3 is TGTGCCAGCAGTTCGGGACCCAATCAGCCCCAGCATTTT.

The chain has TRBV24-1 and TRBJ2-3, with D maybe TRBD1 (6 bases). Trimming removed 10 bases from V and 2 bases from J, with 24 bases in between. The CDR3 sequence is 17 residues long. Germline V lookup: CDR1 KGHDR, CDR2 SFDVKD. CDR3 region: CATNETGTNRPTDTQYF. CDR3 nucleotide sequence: TGTGCCACGAACGAGACAGGAACCAACCGCCCCACAGATACGCAGTATTTT.

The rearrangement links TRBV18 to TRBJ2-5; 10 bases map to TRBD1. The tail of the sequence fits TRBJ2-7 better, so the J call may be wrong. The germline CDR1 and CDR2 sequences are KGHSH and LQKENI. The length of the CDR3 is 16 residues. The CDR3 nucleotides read TGTGCCAGCTCACCACGACCCTGGGACAGGGGAGACGAGCAGTACTTC. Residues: CASSPRPWDRGDEQYF.

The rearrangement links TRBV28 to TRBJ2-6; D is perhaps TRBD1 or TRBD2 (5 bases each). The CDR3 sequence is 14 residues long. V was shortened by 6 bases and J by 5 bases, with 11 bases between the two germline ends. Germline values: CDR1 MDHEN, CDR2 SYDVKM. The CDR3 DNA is TGTGCCAGCAGCGGGGCTTACCGGGCCAACGTCCTGACTTTC. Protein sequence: CASSGAYRANVLTF.

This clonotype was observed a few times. The CDR3: CASSQGWGGSSEKLFF. The CDR3 nucleotides are TGCGCCAGCAGCCAAGGATGGGGGGGCTCGAGTGAAAAACTGTTTTTT. This rearrangement joins TRBV4-1 to TRBJ1-4; possibly TRBD1 for D (6 bases). CDR1 is MGHRA, CDR2 YSYEKL, per germline. This CDR3 is built from 16 residues. Trimming removed 1 base from V and 7 bases from J, with 16 bases in between.

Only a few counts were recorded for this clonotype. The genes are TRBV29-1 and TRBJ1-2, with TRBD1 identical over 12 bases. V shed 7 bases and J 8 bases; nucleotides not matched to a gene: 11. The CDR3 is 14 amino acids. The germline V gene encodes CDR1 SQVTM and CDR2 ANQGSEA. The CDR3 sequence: CSAVAGQGARGYTF. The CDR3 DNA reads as TGCAGCGCCGTCGCGGGACAGGGGGCGCGGGGCTACACCTTC.

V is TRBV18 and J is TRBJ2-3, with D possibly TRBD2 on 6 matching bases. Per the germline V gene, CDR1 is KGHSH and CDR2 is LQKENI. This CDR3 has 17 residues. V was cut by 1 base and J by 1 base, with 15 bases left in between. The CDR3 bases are TGTGCCAGCTCACCACAATTGCGCGGGACTGGCACAGATACGCAGTATTTT. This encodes CASSPQLRGTGTDTQYF.

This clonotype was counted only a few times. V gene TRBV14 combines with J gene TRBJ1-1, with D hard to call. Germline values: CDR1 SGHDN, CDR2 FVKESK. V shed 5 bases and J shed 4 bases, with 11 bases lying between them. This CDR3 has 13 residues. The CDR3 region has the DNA TGTGCCAGCAGCACCTTCTCGGTCACTGAAGCTTTCTTT. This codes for CASSTFSVTEAFF.

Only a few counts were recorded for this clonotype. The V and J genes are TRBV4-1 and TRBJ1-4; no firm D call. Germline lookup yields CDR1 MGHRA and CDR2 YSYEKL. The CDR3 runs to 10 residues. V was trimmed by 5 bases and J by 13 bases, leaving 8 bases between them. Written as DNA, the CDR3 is TGCGCCAGCAGCGGCGAGGGACTGTTTTTT. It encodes CASSGEGLFF.